The 19 T cell receptor beta chains in this list originate from one sample, sequenced in a study of T cells expressing NK-cell markers. From the 5' RACE reads, TCRdb lists one entry per CDR3 protein and no DNA. The specimen's table records hundreds of thousands of distinct CDR3 sequences. Sequenced sample: blood T cells: a sorted CD56 or NKG2C T cell subset, CD4+ or CD8+ T cells, or bulk PBMC T cells (not recorded which). The receptors were sampled from a woman between 18 and 70 years old in good health.

V gene TRBV7-9 combines with J gene TRBJ2-7; TCRdb's D gene call, TRBD1, goes unchecked for lack of DNA. This CDR3 has 16 residues. Germline V gene data show CDR1 as SEHNR and CDR2 as FQNEAQ (reference sequence). CDR3: CASSLQGGGISYEQYF.

J is TRBJ2-1 and V is TRBV7-2. The CDR3 contains 13 residues. Germline CDR1 SGHTA, CDR2 FQGNSA. The CDR3 here is CASGLAERSEQFF.

The V and J genes are TRBV4-3 and TRBJ2-1; TCRdb proposes TRBD1, but this gene call is untestable without DNA. CDR3 size: 14 residues. The V gene's germline CDR1 is LGHNA and CDR2 YSLEER. The CDR3 spells CASSQDRGGQEQFF.

The chain has TRBV12-3 or TRBV12-4 and TRBJ2-7; the TCRdb call, TRBD1, lacks DNA for checking. CDR3 length: 13 amino acids. The CDR3 spells CASSFVQGNEQYF.

The genes are TRBV20-1 and TRBJ2-1; TCRdb designates TRBD1, a call that cannot be tested without DNA. The CDR3 has 14 amino acids. The germline CDR1 and CDR2 sequences are DFQATT and SNEGSKA (reference sequence). CDR3 region: CSARRGESYNEQFF.

The chain has TRBV20-1 and TRBJ2-3. This CDR3 is 14 amino acids long. Germline V CDR1 and CDR2: DFQATT, SNEGSKA (reference sequence). CDR3 region: CSASEYGSTDTQYF.

The chain couples TRBV29-1 to TRBJ2-1; lacking DNA, the TRBD2 call made by TCRdb goes unchecked. The CDR3 is 15 residues long. The germline V gene encodes CDR1 SQVTM and CDR2 ANQGSEA. The CDR3 sequence is CSVVGGARSYNEQFF.

The chain uses TRBV25-1 and TRBJ2-3; the D call of TRBD2 rests on TCRdb alone, since no DNA is present to check it. The CDR3 runs to 15 residues. The germline gives CDR1 MGHDK, CDR2 SYGVNS. CDR3 sequence reads: CASSEREGRGDTQYF.

The J gene is TRBJ2-6, the V gene TRBV19. Germline loops: CDR1 LNHDA, CDR2 SQIVND (reference sequence). The CDR3 loop spans 15 amino acids. CDR3 residues: CASTTILSGANVLTF.

J is TRBJ2-5 and V is TRBV20-1; the TRBD2 assignment by TCRdb is unverifiable without DNA. Germline loops: CDR1 DFQATT, CDR2 SNEGSKA (reference sequence). This CDR3 is built from 15 residues. The CDR3 is CSARDGRQGQETQYF.

This CDR3 is CASSKDRDRGGQETQYF. V gene TRBV21-1 combines with J gene TRBJ2-5; TCRdb outputs TRBD1, but without DNA this stays unchecked. TRBV21-1 is recorded as a pseudogene. The CDR3 totals 17 residues.

This sequence joins TRBV7-7 and TRBJ2-4. Germline V lookup: CDR1 SSHAT, CDR2 FNYEAQ (reference sequence). The CDR3 spans 14 residues. CDR3 sequence: CASIRGFRKAIQYF. Variable domain in full (rest from reference TRBV7-7 and TRBJ2-4): GAGVSQSPRYKVTKRGQDVTLRCDPISSHATLYWYQQALGQGPEFLTYFNYEAQPDKSGLPSDRFSAERPEGSISTLTIQRTEQRDSAMYRCASIRGFRKAIQYFGAGTRLSVL.

V is TRBV20-1 and J is TRBJ2-3; checking the TCRdb D call of TRBD1 is not possible without DNA. In germline, CDR1 is DFQATT, CDR2 SNEGSKA (reference sequence). The CDR3 sequence is 15 residues long. The CDR3 spells CSPSQPAGGTDTQYF.

V and J are TRBV12-3 or TRBV12-4 and TRBJ2-1; TCRdb names TRBD2, which stays unverified in the absence of DNA. The CDR3 has 14 amino acids. CDR3 amino acids: CASIPGLARSEQFF.

The chain links TRBV12-3 or TRBV12-4 to TRBJ1-6; TCRdb's D call of TRBD1 is untestable without DNA. CDR3 length equals 14 residues. The CDR3 region is CASSFPRVDSPLHF.

The chain joins TRBV27 to TRBJ2-1. CDR3 size: 13 residues. Germline CDR1 is MNHEY and CDR2 is SMNVEV (reference sequence). CDR3 sequence reads: CASRTSRVNEQFF.

The chain has TRBV7-6 and TRBJ2-3; the D call from TCRdb, TRBD2, cannot be confirmed without DNA. The CDR3 has 14 amino acids. CDR1 SGHVS and CDR2 FNYEAQ come from the germline V gene. The CDR3 loop reads CASRAGGGTDTQYF.

The rearrangement joins TRBV7-2 to TRBJ2-1. Germline V lookup: CDR1 SGHTA, CDR2 FQGNSA. This CDR3 has 15 residues. This CDR3 reads CASSLAVEPYNEQFF.

This chain joins TRBV7-2 and TRBJ1-1; TCRdb's D call, TRBD1, is unchecked because there is no DNA. CDR3 size: 16 residues. In germline, CDR1 is SGHTA, CDR2 FQGNSA. CDR3 loop: CASSPGTGEGETEAFF. Using reference TRBV7-2 and TRBJ1-1 for the parts outside the CDR3, the full variable domain is GAGVSQSPSNKVTEKGKDVELRCDPISGHTALYWYRQSLGQGLEFLIYFQGNSAPDKSGLPSDRFSAERTGGSVSTLTIQRTQQEDSAVYLCASSPGTGEGETEAFFGQGTRLTVV.